Following are 30 T cell receptor beta chains from one sample sequenced in a study of blood T cell repertoires in COVID-19. The method was immunoSEQ multiplex PCR; TCRdb's version includes in-frame clones alone and lacks a portion of them. The top ten hold 3.9% of the sample, which has tens of thousands of clones, less than 85% seen once. The sequencing sample was made of peripheral blood. Receptor source: a man in his sixties or seventies with COVID-19, enrolled during active disease.

V is TRBV19 and J is TRBJ1-2; 9 bases align to TRBD1. Germline lookup yields CDR1 LNHDA and CDR2 SQIVND (reference sequence). This CDR3 spans 14 amino acids. The junction had 7 bases not matched to a gene; V was cut back by 3 bases and J by 8 bases. DNA for the CDR3: TGTGCCAGTAGTATGGACAGGGGCCGGCGGGGCTACACCTTC. It specifies CASSMDRGRRGYTF.

This chain uses TRBV9 with TRBJ2-3, with 14 bases that match TRBD2. V shed 4 bases, J shed 3 bases, and the junction held 10 bases outside the gene matches. This CDR3 has 18 amino acids. The germline V gene encodes CDR1 SGDLS and CDR2 YYNGEE. The CDR3 loop reads CASSPETSGRADTDTQYF. The CDR3 DNA reads as TGTGCCAGCAGCCCCGAGACTAGCGGGAGGGCGGATACAGATACGCAGTATTTT.

The CDR3 reads CASSFWTGDYNEQFF. The CDR3 DNA is TGTGCCAGCAGTTTCTGGACAGGGGACTACAATGAGCAGTTCTTC. The rearrangement joins TRBV28 to TRBJ2-1, with 9 bases matching TRBD1. The length of the CDR3 is 15 residues. Germline loops: CDR1 MDHEN, CDR2 SYDVKM. V lost 3 bases, J lost 3 bases, and 3 bases stayed unmatched.

The gene calls are TRBV2 and TRBJ1-5; 7 bases agree with TRBD1. Trimming at V came to 7 bases and at J to 5 bases, leaving 11 bases not matched to a gene. Germline CDR1 and CDR2: SNHLY and FYNNEI. The CDR3 is made up of 15 amino acids. CDR3 DNA sequence: TGTGCCAGCACCGACAGGGTAAATAGGGATCAGCCCCAGCATTTT. Its protein product is CASTDRVNRDQPQHF.

This clone was detected only a few times. V and J are TRBV18 and TRBJ2-2, with unresolved D. CDR3 length: 12 amino acids. In germline, CDR1 is KGHSH, CDR2 LQKENI. V was trimmed by 3 bases and J by 3 bases, leaving 2 bases between them. As DNA, the CDR3 is TGTGCCAGCTCACCCTACACCGGGGAGCTGTTTTTT. Protein: CASSPYTGELFF. Full variable domain (rest looked up from reference TRBV18 and TRBJ2-2): NAGVMQNPRHLVRRRGQEARLRCSPMKGHSHVYWYRQLPEEGLKFMVYLQKENIIDESGMPKERFSAEFPKEGPSILRIQQVVRGDSAAYFCASSPYTGELFFGEGSRLTVL.

The chain employs TRBV5-1 and TRBJ2-7; maybe TRBD1 (5 bases). V lost 4 bases and J 0 bases, leaving 8 bases between the germline ends. Germline V gene data show CDR1 as SGHRS and CDR2 as YFSETQ. This CDR3 region has 13 residues. CDR3 protein: CASSQGSSYEQYF. Written as DNA, the CDR3 is TGCGCCAGCAGCCAGGGTAGCTCCTACGAGCAGTACTTC.

The chain recombines TRBV6-6 with TRBJ1-1, with 8 bases identical to TRBD1. V gave up 6 bases and J gave up 5 bases; unmatched junction bases: 8. The germline V gene encodes CDR1 MNHNY and CDR2 SVGAGI (reference sequence). CDR3 length equals 14 residues. For the CDR3, the DNA is TGTGCCAGCAGCCCCGGCAGGGGGCGAACTGAAGCTTTCTTT. This gives the protein CASSPGRGRTEAFF.

The J gene is TRBJ2-3, the V gene TRBV6-4, with 11 bases aligning to TRBD2. The CDR3 loop spans 17 amino acids. The V gene's germline CDR1 is MRHNA and CDR2 SNTAGT. The V segment lost 7 bases and the J segment 2 bases; nucleotides outside the gene matches: 11. The CDR3 here is CASTGTSGGGLTDTQYF. In nucleotides, the CDR3 is TGTGCCAGCACCGGGACTAGCGGAGGGGGGCTCACAGATACGCAGTATTTT.

Only a few counts were recorded for this clone. CDR3 nucleotides: TGTGCCAGCAGTGAATTTTCAGGGAACACTGAAGCTTTCTTT. Amino acid sequence: CASSEFSGNTEAFF. V gene TRBV2 combines with J gene TRBJ1-1; D gene uncertain. CDR1 and CDR2 from the germline V gene are SNHLY and FYNNEI. The ends were cut back, 2 bases at V and 1 base at J, with 8 bases in the middle. This CDR3 is built from 14 residues. The entire variable domain, with the rest obtained from reference TRBV2 and TRBJ1-1, is as follows: EPEVTQTPSHQVTQMGQEVILRCVPISNHLYFYWYRQILGQKVEFLVSFYNNEISEKSEIFDDQFSVERPDGSNFTLKIRSTKLEDSAMYFCASSEFSGNTEAFFGQGTRLTVV.

The chain is built from TRBV7-8 and TRBJ1-2; D unresolved. The CDR3 loop spans 15 amino acids. Germline CDR1 and CDR2: SGHVS and FQNEAQ. Between the trimmed V and J ends, which lost 1 base and 0 bases, there was a span of 9 bases. CDR3 sequence reads: CASSLVGESNYGYTF. The CDR3 coding sequence is TGTGCCAGCAGCTTAGTCGGAGAATCTAACTATGGCTACACCTTC.

The gene calls are TRBV7-9 and TRBJ1-1, with D hard to call. The germline V and J ends were trimmed by 4 bases and 4 bases, with 16 bases remaining between them. Germline CDR1 and CDR2: SEHNR and FQNEAQ (reference sequence). This CDR3 is 15 amino acids long. Here the CDR3 DNA reads TGTGCCAGCAGCTCCCCAGATAGCTTACGCACTGAAGCTTTCTTT. This gives the protein CASSSPDSLRTEAFF. The full variable domain, with the rest looked up from reference TRBV7-9 and TRBJ1-1, is DTGVSQNPRHKITKRGQNVTFRCDPISEHNRLYWYRQTLGQGPEFLTYFQNEAQLEKSRLLSDRFSAERPKGSFSTLEIQRTEQGDSAMYLCASSSPDSLRTEAFFGQGTRLTVV.

The chain couples TRBV6-6 to TRBJ2-4, with 8 bases that match TRBD2. J gave up 3 bases and V 7 bases, and 8 bases lay outside the gene matches. The CDR3 is 15 residues long. Germline CDR1 reads MNHNY; CDR2 reads SVGAGI (reference sequence). The CDR3 DNA is TGTGCCAGCACCCCGGGGGGGGGTGGCAAAAACATTCAGTACTTC. This translates into CASTPGGGGKNIQYF.

This clone is a singleton in its sample. The chain links TRBV4-2 to TRBJ1-6; 9 nucleotides match TRBD1. The V segment lost 1 base and the J segment 5 bases; nucleotides outside the gene matches: 6. This CDR3 contains 17 residues. In germline, CDR1 is LGHNA, CDR2 YNFKEQ. Here the CDR3 reads CASSQVTGGNNNSPLHF. For the CDR3, the DNA is TGTGCCAGCAGCCAAGTGACAGGGGGGAATAATAATTCACCCCTCCACTTT.

This sequence joins TRBV3-1 (or the pseudogene TRBV3-2) and TRBJ1-5; TRBD1 is a possible D gene (5 bases). The CDR3 has 16 amino acids. Germline assignment: CDR1 LGHDT and CDR2 YNNKEL (reference sequence). Deletions cut 8 bases from V and 1 base from J, with 18 bases between. The CDR3, as DNA: TGTGCCAGCTCGGAGGGGCCTGATGGCAGCAATCAGCCCCAGCATTTT. Its translation is CASSEGPDGSNQPQHF.

The J gene is TRBJ2-7, the V gene TRBV7-2, with 10 bases identical to TRBD2. The V gene's germline CDR1 is SGHTA and CDR2 FQGNSA. This CDR3 comprises 15 residues. The J segment lost 7 bases and the V segment lost 1 base, leaving 7 bases of the junction unmatched. This CDR3 reads CASSLEAGGPREQYF. The CDR3 region has the DNA TGTGCCAGCAGCTTAGAAGCGGGAGGGCCAAGGGAGCAGTACTTC.

The J gene is TRBJ1-5, the V gene TRBV7-2; tentative D call: TRBD1 (5 bases). Germline lookup yields CDR1 SGHTA and CDR2 FQGNSA. The CDR3 is made up of 13 amino acids. The V end lost 2 bases, the J end lost 7 bases, and 9 bases lay between the germline ends. The CDR3 DNA reads as TGTGCCAGCAGCTTAACGCGGGACCAGCCCCAGCATTTT. Its protein is CASSLTRDQPQHF. Looking up the rest from reference TRBV7-2 and TRBJ1-5 gives the full variable domain: GAGVSQSPSNKVTEKGKDVELRCDPISGHTALYWYRQSLGQGLEFLIYFQGNSAPDKSGLPSDRFSAERTGGSVSTLTIQRTQQEDSAVYLCASSLTRDQPQHFGDGTRLSIL.

The chain recombines TRBV6-1 with TRBJ1-5, with D tentatively TRBD1 (5 bases). Germline V gene sequence: CDR1 MNHNS, CDR2 SASEGT. The CDR3 runs 15 residues. V lost 2 bases to trimming and J lost 4 bases, with 12 bases between them. The CDR3 loop reads CASSERTGLNQPQHF. The CDR3 DNA is TGTGCCAGCAGTGAAAGGACGGGACTGAATCAGCCCCAGCATTTT.

The chain uses TRBV6-5 and TRBJ2-1; a possible D gene is TRBD2 (5 bases). Per the germline V gene, CDR1 is MNHEY and CDR2 is SVGAGI. This CDR3 comprises 14 residues. V was trimmed by 7 bases and J by 3 bases, leaving 13 bases between them. The CDR3 region is CASTPGSSYNEQFF. The CDR3 region has the DNA TGTGCCAGCACCCCGGGGAGTAGCTACAATGAGCAGTTCTTC.

A single count supports this clone. This chain uses TRBV4-2 with TRBJ2-4, with 7 positions matching TRBD2. Germline assignment: CDR1 LGHNA and CDR2 YNFKEQ. The CDR3 length is 17 residues. Unmatched junction bases numbered 12, after V lost 0 bases and J lost 7 bases. The chain's CDR3 is CASSQEGGGRAWNIQYF. The CDR3 DNA reads TGTGCCAGCAGCCAAGAGGGAGGAGGGAGGGCCTGGAACATTCAGTACTTC.

This clone was counted a few times. The chain combines TRBV25-1 with TRBJ2-5; 12 positions match TRBD2. The CDR3 length is 16 residues. Losses at the gene ends were 3 bases for V and 7 bases for J; bases not matched to a gene: 9. Germline CDR1 and CDR2: MGHDK and SYGVNS. The CDR3 sequence is CASSDPSGRGVWTQYF. The CDR3 DNA sequence: TGTGCCAGCAGTGACCCTAGCGGGAGGGGAGTTTGGACCCAGTACTTC.

The chain is built from TRBV19 and TRBJ2-7; 7 bases are a match to TRBD1. Germline V gene lookup returns CDR1 LNHDA and CDR2 SQIVND (reference sequence). The length of the CDR3 is 12 residues. Trimming removed 4 bases from V and 3 bases from J; junction bases left unmatched: 0. The CDR3 is CASSTGGYEQYF. CDR3 in DNA: TGTGCCAGTAGTACAGGGGGCTACGAGCAGTACTTC. The variable domain in full, with the rest retrieved from reference TRBV19 and TRBJ2-7, is DGGITQSPKYLFRKEGQNVTLSCEQNLNHDAMYWYRQDPGQGLRLIYYSQIVNDFQKGDIAEGYSVSREKKESFPLTVTSAQKNPTAFYLCASSTGGYEQYFGPGTRLTVT.

This clone has only a few counts. The genes are TRBV6-5 and TRBJ2-7, with TRBD2 matching over 9 bases. V lost 5 bases to trimming and J lost 2 bases; unmatched junction nucleotides: 4. This CDR3 comprises 14 residues. CDR1 and CDR2 (germline): MNHEY, SVGAGI. The CDR3 here is CASSPRLAAYEQYF. As DNA, the CDR3 is TGTGCCAGCAGTCCCCGACTAGCGGCCTACGAGCAGTACTTC.

The rearrangement joins TRBV28 to TRBJ2-7, with a possible D match to TRBD1 (6 bases). V was shortened by 4 bases and J by 3 bases, with 16 bases between the two germline ends. The length of the CDR3 is 15 residues. Germline-derived CDR1 and CDR2 are MDHEN and SYDVKM. The CDR3 spells CASSSHRASHYEQYF. CDR3 in DNA: TGTGCCAGCAGTTCTCACAGGGCTTCTCACTACGAGCAGTACTTC.

The chain links TRBV30 to TRBJ2-3; possible D gene TRBD1, 5 bases. Germline V lookup: CDR1 GTSNPN, CDR2 SVGIG (reference sequence). The V gene lost 0 bases and the J gene lost 4 bases, with 14 bases spanning the gap. The CDR3 is 15 amino acids. The CDR3 loop reads CAWSVPQGDSDTQYF. In nucleotides, the CDR3 is TGTGCCTGGAGTGTACCTCAGGGTGACTCAGATACGCAGTATTTT.

This chain connects TRBV28 to TRBJ2-1, with TRBD2 identical over 9 bases. Germline V lookup: CDR1 MDHEN, CDR2 SYDVKM. Germline trimming cut 8 bases from V and 7 bases from J; bases unmatched to any gene: 9. This CDR3 is 14 amino acids long. CDR3 region: CASWTSDKVNEQFF. CDR3 in DNA: TGTGCCAGCTGGACTAGCGATAAAGTGAATGAGCAGTTCTTC.

The V and J genes are TRBV29-1 and TRBJ2-2, with 12 nucleotides matching TRBD1. With V trimmed by 3 bases and J by 7 bases, 12 bases remained unmatched. CDR3 length: 17 residues. The germline CDR1 and CDR2 sequences are SQVTM and ANQGSEA. CDR3 sequence (DNA): TGCAGCGTTGATATTGGTCGGGACAGGGGGCTCAGCGGGGAGCTGTTTTTT. It specifies CSVDIGRDRGLSGELFF.

The chain is built from TRBV11-2 and TRBJ2-3; D ambiguous. The CDR3 covers 15 residues. Per the germline V gene, CDR1 is SGHAT and CDR2 is FQNNGV. V shed 5 bases and J shed 2 bases, with 14 bases lying between them. CDR3: CASSPASAATDTQYF. In DNA form, the CDR3 reads TGTGCCAGCAGCCCCGCCAGTGCGGCCACAGATACGCAGTATTTT.

CDR3 in amino acids: CASTRTGMADTQYF. The CDR3 DNA is TGTGCCAGTACCAGGACAGGGATGGCAGATACGCAGTATTTT. The chain recombines TRBV19 with TRBJ2-3; 8 bases agree with TRBD1. J was trimmed by 4 bases and V by 7 bases; bases with no gene match: 7. The CDR3 loop spans 14 amino acids. Per the germline V gene, CDR1 is LNHDA and CDR2 is SQIVND (reference sequence). Combining the CDR3 with reference TRBV19 and TRBJ2-3 gives the whole variable domain DGGITQSPKYLFRKEGQNVTLSCEQNLNHDAMYWYRQDPGQGLRLIYYSQIVNDFQKGDIAEGYSVSREKKESFPLTVTSAQKNPTAFYLCASTRTGMADTQYFGPGTRLTVL.

In its sample, this clone was seen once. The rearrangement links TRBV4-3 to TRBJ2-2; a possible D gene is TRBD2 (5 bases). Germline loops: CDR1 LGHNA, CDR2 YSLEER. V was shortened by 1 base and J by 8 bases, with 20 bases between the two germline ends. The CDR3 runs 17 residues. The CDR3 protein is CASSQVDFVESKGELFF. The CDR3 DNA reads TGCGCCAGCAGCCAAGTGGACTTCGTGGAGTCTAAAGGGGAGCTGTTTTTT.

The DNA for the CDR3 is TGCGCCAGCCACCAGGGTGGGCTGGATGGCTACACCTTC. Protein: CASHQGGLDGYTF. The chain has TRBV4-1 and TRBJ1-2; possible D gene TRBD1, 5 bases. V was clipped by 8 bases and J by 6 bases, with 16 bases between them. The CDR3 totals 13 residues. Germline V CDR1 and CDR2: MGHRA, YSYEKL.